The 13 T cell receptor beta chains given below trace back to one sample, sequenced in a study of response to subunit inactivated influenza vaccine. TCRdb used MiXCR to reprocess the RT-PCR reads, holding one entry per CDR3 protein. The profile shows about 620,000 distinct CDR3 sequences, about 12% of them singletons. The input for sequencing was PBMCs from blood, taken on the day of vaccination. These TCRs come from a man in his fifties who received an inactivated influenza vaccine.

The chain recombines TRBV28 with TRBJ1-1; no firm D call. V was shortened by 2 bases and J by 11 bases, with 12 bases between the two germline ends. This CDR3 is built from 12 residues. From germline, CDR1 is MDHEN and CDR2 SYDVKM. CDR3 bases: TGTGCCAGCAGTTTAACTCGTCAGTCGGCTTTCTTT. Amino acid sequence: CASSLTRQSAFF. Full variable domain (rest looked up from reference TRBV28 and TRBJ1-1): DVKVTQSSRYLVKRTGEKVFLECVQDMDHENMFWYRQDPGLGLRLIYFSYDVKMKEKGDIPEGYSVSREKKERFSLILESASTNQTSMYLCASSLTRQSAFFGQGTRLTVV.

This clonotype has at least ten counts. CDR3 in DNA: TGCAGTGCTAGGTGGGGTCCTCGACCGGTGAACACTGAAGCTTTCTTT. Translated, it gives CSARWGPRPVNTEAFF. The V gene is TRBV20-1, the J gene TRBJ1-1; D remains unclear. V was clipped by 3 bases and J by 0 bases, with 17 bases between them. This CDR3 has 16 residues. The germline V gene has CDR1 DFQATT and CDR2 SNEGSKA (reference sequence).

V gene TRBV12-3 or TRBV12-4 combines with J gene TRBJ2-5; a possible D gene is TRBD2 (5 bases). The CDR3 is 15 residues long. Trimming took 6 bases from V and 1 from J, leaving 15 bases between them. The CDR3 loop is CASRQGAAAQETQYF. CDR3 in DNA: TGTGCCAGCAGGCAAGGCGCAGCGGCCCAAGAGACCCAGTACTTC.

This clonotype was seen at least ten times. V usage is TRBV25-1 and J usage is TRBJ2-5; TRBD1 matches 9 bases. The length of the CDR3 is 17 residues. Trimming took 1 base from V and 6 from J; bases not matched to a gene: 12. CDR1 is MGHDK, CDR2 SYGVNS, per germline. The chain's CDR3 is CASSESIGQGLKQTQYF. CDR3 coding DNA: TGTGCCAGCAGTGAATCTATAGGACAGGGGTTAAAACAGACCCAGTACTTC.

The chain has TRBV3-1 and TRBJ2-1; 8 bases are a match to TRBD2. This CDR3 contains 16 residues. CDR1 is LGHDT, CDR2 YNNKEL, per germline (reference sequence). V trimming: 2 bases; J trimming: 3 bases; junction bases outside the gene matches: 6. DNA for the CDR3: TGTGCCAGCAGCCAAACCTTACTAGCGGACTACAATGAGCAGTTCTTC. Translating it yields CASSQTLLADYNEQFF.

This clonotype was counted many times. The CDR3 nucleotides read TGCAGCGTCCTACCGGGACAGGGCGGCGAGCAGTACTTC. It translates to CSVLPGQGGEQYF. This chain links TRBV29-1 with TRBJ2-7; 9 nucleotides line up with TRBD1. The CDR3 loop spans 13 amino acids. CDR1 is SQVTM and CDR2 is ANQGSEA in the germline V gene. Trimming at V came to 6 bases and at J to 6 bases, leaving 9 bases not matched to a gene.

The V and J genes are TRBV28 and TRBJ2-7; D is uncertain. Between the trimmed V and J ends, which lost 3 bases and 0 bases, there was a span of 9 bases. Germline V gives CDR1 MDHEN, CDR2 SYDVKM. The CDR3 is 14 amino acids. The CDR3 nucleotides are TGTGCCAGCAGTTTTACGGCTAGCTCCTACGAGCAGTACTTC. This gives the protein CASSFTASSYEQYF.

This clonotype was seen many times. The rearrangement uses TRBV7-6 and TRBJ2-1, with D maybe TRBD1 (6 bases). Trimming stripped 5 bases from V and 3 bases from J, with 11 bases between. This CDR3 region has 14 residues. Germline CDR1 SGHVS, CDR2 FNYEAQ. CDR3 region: CASSNGGHYNEQFF. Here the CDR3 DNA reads TGTGCCAGCAGCAATGGGGGACACTACAATGAGCAGTTCTTC. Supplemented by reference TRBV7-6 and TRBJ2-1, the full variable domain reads GAGVSQSPRYKVTKRGQDVALRCDPISGHVSLYWYRQALGQGPEFLTYFNYEAQQDKSGLPNDRFSAERPEGSISTLTIQRTEQRDSAMYRCASSNGGHYNEQFFGPGTRLTVL.

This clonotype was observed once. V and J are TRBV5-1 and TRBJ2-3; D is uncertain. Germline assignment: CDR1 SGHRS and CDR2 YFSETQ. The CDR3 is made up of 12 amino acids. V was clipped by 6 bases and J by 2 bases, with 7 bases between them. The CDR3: CASISNTDTQYF. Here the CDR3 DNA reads TGCGCCAGCATCTCGAACACAGATACGCAGTATTTT.

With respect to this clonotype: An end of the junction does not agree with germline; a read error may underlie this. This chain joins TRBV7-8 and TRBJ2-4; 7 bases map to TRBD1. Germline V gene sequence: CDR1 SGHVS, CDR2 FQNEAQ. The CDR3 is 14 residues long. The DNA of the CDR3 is TGTGCCAGCAGCGTTGCCTGGGGACAGTCCACTTTTGCCTTC. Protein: CASSVAWGQSTFAF.

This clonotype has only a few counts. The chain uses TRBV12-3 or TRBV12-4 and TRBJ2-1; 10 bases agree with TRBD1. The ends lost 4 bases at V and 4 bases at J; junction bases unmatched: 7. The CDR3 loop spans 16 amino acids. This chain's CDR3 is CASSSWTGGRYNEQFF. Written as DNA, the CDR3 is TGTGCCAGCAGTTCTTGGACAGGGGGTAGGTACAATGAGCAGTTCTTC.

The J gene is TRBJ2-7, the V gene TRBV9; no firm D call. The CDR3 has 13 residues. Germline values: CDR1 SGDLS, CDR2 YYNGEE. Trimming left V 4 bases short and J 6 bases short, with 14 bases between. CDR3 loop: CASSLGMVTEQYF. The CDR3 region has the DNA TGTGCCAGCAGCTTAGGCATGGTCACCGAGCAGTACTTC.

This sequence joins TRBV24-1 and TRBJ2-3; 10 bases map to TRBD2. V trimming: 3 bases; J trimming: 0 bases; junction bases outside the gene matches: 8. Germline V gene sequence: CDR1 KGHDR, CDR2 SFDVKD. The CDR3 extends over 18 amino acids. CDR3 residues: CATSDLGISGRSTDTQYF. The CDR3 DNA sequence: TGTGCCACCAGTGATCTCGGGATTAGCGGGAGGAGCACAGATACGCAGTATTTT.